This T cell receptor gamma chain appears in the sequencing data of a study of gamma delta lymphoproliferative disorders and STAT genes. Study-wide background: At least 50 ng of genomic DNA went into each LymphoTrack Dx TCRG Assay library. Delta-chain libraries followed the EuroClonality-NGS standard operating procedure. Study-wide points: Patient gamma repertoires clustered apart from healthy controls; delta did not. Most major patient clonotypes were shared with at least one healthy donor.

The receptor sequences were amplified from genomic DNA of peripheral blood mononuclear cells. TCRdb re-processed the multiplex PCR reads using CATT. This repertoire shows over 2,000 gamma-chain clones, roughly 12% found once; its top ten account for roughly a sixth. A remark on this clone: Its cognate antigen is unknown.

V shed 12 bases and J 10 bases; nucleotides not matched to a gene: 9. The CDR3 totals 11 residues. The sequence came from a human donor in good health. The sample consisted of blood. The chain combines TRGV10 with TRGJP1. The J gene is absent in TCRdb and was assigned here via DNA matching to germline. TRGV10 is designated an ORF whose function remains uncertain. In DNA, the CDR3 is TGTGCTGCCGACGGGGTTTGGTTCAAGATATTT. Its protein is CAADGVWFKIF.